This T cell receptor beta chain was recorded in a study of T-cell reconstitution after alpha-beta-depleted transplantation in children (dated by TCRdb to the mid-2010s). The study in broad terms: Using TCR repertoire profiling, the study quantitatively followed how T-cell immune reconstitution unfolded in children after TCRalphabeta/CD19-depleted allogeneic hematopoietic cell transplantation.

The library relied on PCR. Data came from an Illumina HiSeq 2500. Molecular barcoding was employed in the preparation of TCR libraries, with unique molecular identifiers being used to normalize TCRbeta repertoire quantification. The raw public data were reprocessed by TCRdb itself: fastp quality trimming at Q25, MiXCR clonotype calling, in-frame beta chains only. CDR3 protein sequences are deduplicated, and each keeps its most common genes and DNA. This sample comprises around 530,000 distinct CDR3 sequences, over 25% of them detected only once. More than 2% of the sample goes to the ten largest clones. Including the terminal cysteine and phenylalanine, the CDR3 comprises 16 residues. Only CDR3 DNA is held: 48 bases, read in frame from base 1. V trim: 0 bases; J trim: 1 base; unmatched bases: 5. CDR1 and CDR2, looked up from the germline V gene, are SGDLS and YYNGEE. In the case of this clonotype: Its antigen remains undetermined. No much larger clonotype is one base removed from it; base qualities were not supplied.

The chain couples TRBV9 to TRBJ1-1, with 8 central nucleotides matching TRBD1. The sequence was collected from a human donor who donated a stem cell graft to a child with aplastic anemia. The sequencing used PBMCs from the stem cell graft donor, collected from the stem cell graft. The CDR3 region: CASSVGQGKGNTEAFF. The nucleotide sequence is TGTGCCAGCAGCGTAGGACAGGGGAAAGGGAACACTGAAGCTTTCTTT.